Shown below are 18 T cell receptor beta chains from a single sample sequenced in a study of blood T cell repertoires in COVID-19. TCRdb's copy holds only in-frame clones and misses some; the assay was immunoSEQ multiplex PCR. The data show 120,000 or so clones, 70% to 85% seen once. Sequencing was performed on peripheral blood. The receptors here all came from a woman aged 45-59 years with acute or convalescent COVID-19.

The rearrangement joins TRBV19 to TRBJ2-7; tentatively, D is TRBD2 (6 bases). CDR1 and CDR2 (germline): LNHDA, SQIVND (reference sequence). The CDR3 consists of 15 residues. V was pared by 3 bases and J by 6 bases, with 18 bases between. The CDR3 region is CASSIGFGGVGEQYF. CDR3 bases: TGTGCCAGTAGTATTGGATTCGGAGGGGTAGGCGAGCAGTACTTC.

The chain links TRBV19 to TRBJ1-2, with 10 bases identical to TRBD1. The V segment lost 6 bases and the J segment 4 bases; nucleotides outside the gene matches: 2. The CDR3 is 13 residues long. Germline assignment: CDR1 LNHDA and CDR2 SQIVND (reference sequence). For the CDR3, the DNA is TGTGCCAGTAGGGGACAGGGGATCTATGGCTACACCTTC. Translated: CASRGQGIYGYTF.

The table lists this clone with a few counts. The chain combines TRBV2 with TRBJ1-4; maybe TRBD1 (5 bases). CDR1 and CDR2 from the germline V gene are SNHLY and FYNNEI. CDR3 length: 14 residues. V was shortened by 3 bases and J by 6 bases, with 11 bases between the two germline ends. DNA of the CDR3: TGTGCCAGCAGTGACAGGGCCACTGATGAAAAACTGTTTTTT. It codes for CASSDRATDEKLFF.

The chain uses TRBV7-9 and TRBJ1-5; the match to TRBD1 covers 8 bases. The CDR3 is made up of 18 amino acids. With 5 bases clipped from V and 1 base from J, the junction kept 13 bases outside the gene matches. Per the germline V gene, CDR1 is SEHNR and CDR2 is FQNEAQ (reference sequence). The chain's CDR3 is CASSREHQTGVSNQPQHF. CDR3 sequence (DNA): TGTGCCAGCAGCCGAGAACACCAGACAGGGGTGAGCAATCAGCCCCAGCATTTT.

This clone was seen only a few times. V is TRBV19 and J is TRBJ2-1; D may be TRBD2 (6 bases). This CDR3 contains 15 residues. Trimming shortened V by 7 bases and J by 9 bases, and 22 bases separated the two germline ends. The germline V gene encodes CDR1 LNHDA and CDR2 SQIVND (reference sequence). CDR3 sequence (DNA): TGTGCCAGTAAGAAGCGGGCCAGCGACATGGGTGAGCAGTTCTTC. Amino acid sequence: CASKKRASDMGEQFF. Complete variable domain (other parts from reference TRBV19 and TRBJ2-1): DGGITQSPKYLFRKEGQNVTLSCEQNLNHDAMYWYRQDPGQGLRLIYYSQIVNDFQKGDIAEGYSVSREKKESFPLTVTSAQKNPTAFYLCASKKRASDMGEQFFGPGTRLTVL.

The chain carries TRBV6-5 and TRBJ1-2; 7 bases match TRBD1. The trim removed 7 bases at V and 4 bases at J, leaving 9 bases unmatched. This CDR3 region has 14 residues. Germline V CDR1 and CDR2: MNHEY, SVGAGI. As DNA, the CDR3 is TGTGCCAGCAAGGAGGGGGCGACGAGCTATGGCTACACCTTC. Translation: CASKEGATSYGYTF.

J is TRBJ1-4 and V is TRBV29-1; tentatively, D is TRBD1 (5 bases). The CDR3 is 13 amino acids. The V gene's germline CDR1 is SQVTM and CDR2 ANQGSEA. V was pared by 1 base and J by 14 bases, with 17 bases between. Here the CDR3 reads CSVEGTSSRGLFF. The DNA for the CDR3 is TGCAGCGTTGAAGGTACATCATCTCGGGGGCTGTTTTTT. The full variable domain, in which reference TRBV29-1 and TRBJ1-4 provide the parts outside the CDR3, is SAVISQKPSRDICQRGTSLTIQCQVDSQVTMMFWYRQQPGQSLTLIATANQGSEATYESGFVIDKFPISRPNLTFSTLTVSNMSPEDSSIYLCSVEGTSSRGLFFGSGTQLSVL.

Ten or more counts support this clone. The chain uses TRBV12-3 or TRBV12-4 and TRBJ1-2; the D gene is possibly TRBD1 (6 bases). The CDR3 length is 13 residues. Trimming pared 5 bases from V and 2 bases from J, leaving 9 bases between. This CDR3 is CASSAQGNYGYTF. The CDR3 nucleotides are TGTGCCAGCAGTGCACAGGGCAACTATGGCTACACCTTC.

This clone appeared a few times. This chain connects TRBV29-1 to TRBJ2-4; unclear D gene. Germline loops: CDR1 SQVTM, CDR2 ANQGSEA. V was pared by 3 bases and J by 5 bases, with 5 bases between. This CDR3 comprises 11 residues. The CDR3 is CSVDAENIQYF. The CDR3 nucleotides read TGCAGCGTTGACGCGGAAAACATTCAGTACTTC.

This clone was counted only a few times. This chain links TRBV3-1 (or the pseudogene TRBV3-2) with TRBJ1-6; D is unclear. Per germline, CDR1 LGHDT and CDR2 YNNKEL (reference sequence). The V end lost 3 bases, the J end lost 7 bases, and 7 bases lay between the germline ends. This CDR3 has 13 residues. CDR3 sequence (DNA): TGTGCCAGCAGCCACGGTACCAATTCACCCCTCCACTTT. It codes for CASSHGTNSPLHF.

The V and J genes are TRBV5-5 and TRBJ2-7; 8 nucleotides align to TRBD1. This CDR3 is built from 12 residues. The germline V gene has CDR1 SGHKS and CDR2 YYEKEE (reference sequence). The V gene end was trimmed by 2 bases and the J gene end by 6 bases; junction bases not matched to a gene: 1. The CDR3: CASSLTGGEQYF. For the CDR3, the DNA is TGTGCCAGCAGCTTAACAGGGGGCGAGCAGTACTTC.

The CDR3 protein is CASSQGHTNTEAFF. In DNA form, the CDR3 reads TGTGCCAGCAGTCAGGGACACACGAACACTGAAGCTTTCTTT. The chain uses TRBV6-6 and TRBJ1-1; D may be TRBD1 (6 bases). The germline V gene encodes CDR1 MNHNY and CDR2 SVGAGI (reference sequence). Trimming shortened V by 5 bases and J by 1 base, and 11 bases separated the two germline ends. The length of the CDR3 is 14 residues.

This chain joins TRBV2 and TRBJ1-5, with D maybe TRBD1 (5 bases). This CDR3 has 13 residues. Trimming pared 10 bases from V and 9 bases from J, leaving 19 bases between. Germline V gene data show CDR1 as SNHLY and CDR2 as FYNNEI. The CDR3 is CATGGDSERPQHF. The CDR3 nucleotides are TGTGCCACCGGTGGGGACTCCGAAAGGCCCCAGCATTTT.

V and J are TRBV5-4 and TRBJ2-7; 10 bases are shared with TRBD1. V was clipped by 3 bases and J by 3 bases; unmatched bases: 9. This CDR3 contains 16 residues. Germline-derived CDR1 and CDR2 are SGHNT and YYREEE (reference sequence). CDR3: CASSSTPTGGVYEQYF. CDR3 coding DNA: TGTGCCAGCAGCTCAACCCCGACAGGGGGCGTCTACGAGCAGTACTTC.

The genes are TRBV5-1 and TRBJ2-7; TRBD2 is a possible D gene (5 bases). CDR3 length: 14 amino acids. The germline V gene has CDR1 SGHRS and CDR2 YFSETQ. Between the trimmed V and J ends, which lost 2 bases and 3 bases, there was a span of 12 bases. CDR3: CASSLPGEFYEQYF. The CDR3 DNA reads as TGCGCCAGCAGCTTACCCGGGGAATTCTACGAGCAGTACTTC.

This clone was seen once. This chain uses TRBV3-1 (or the pseudogene TRBV3-2) with TRBJ1-3, with D possibly matching TRBD1 (6 bases). Germline-derived CDR1 and CDR2 are LGHDT and YNNKEL (reference sequence). Trimming shortened V by 5 bases and J by 2 bases, and 10 bases separated the two germline ends. CDR3 size: 14 residues. In DNA, the CDR3 is TGTGCCAGCAGCTCCGGGACAACTGGAAACACCATATATTTT. Its translation is CASSSGTTGNTIYF.

This sequence joins TRBV5-1 and TRBJ2-2, with 7 bases lining up with TRBD1. The CDR3 is made up of 16 amino acids. V gave up 5 bases and J gave up 2 bases; unmatched junction bases: 9. Germline V CDR1 and CDR2: SGHRS, YFSETQ. CDR3 in amino acids: CASRPGNRGNTGELFF. Here the CDR3 DNA reads TGCGCCAGCAGACCGGGAAACAGGGGTAACACCGGGGAGCTGTTTTTT.

This chain joins TRBV3-1 (or the pseudogene TRBV3-2) and TRBJ1-4; D gene uncertain. V was trimmed by 1 base and J by 5 bases, leaving 14 bases between them. CDR1 and CDR2 from the germline V gene are LGHDT and YNNKEL (reference sequence). The CDR3 totals 16 residues. CDR3 residues: CASSQVVRAKNEKLFF. The CDR3, as DNA: TGTGCCAGCAGCCAAGTTGTTAGAGCAAAAAATGAAAAACTGTTTTTT.